Listed here are 32 T cell receptor beta chains from one sample, sequenced in a study of long-term antiretroviral therapy in people with HIV. At survey level, the immunoSEQ assay was run in its v3.0 version. Measured with immunoSEQ multiplex PCR; TCRdb has only the in-frame clones, and not every one. In the table there are approximately 33,000 clones, 75% to 90% of which are singletons. The sequencing used unsorted PBMCs, collected 0.8 years before starting antiretroviral therapy. These receptors were collected from a man aged 18 to 30 with HIV.

The V gene is TRBV4-3, the J gene TRBJ1-4; D ambiguous. V dropped 0 bases and J dropped 5 bases, with 22 bases sitting between them. Germline CDR1 LGHNA, CDR2 YSLEER. The length of the CDR3 is 19 residues. The CDR3 loop reads CASSQDRMGRSNANEKLFF. The CDR3 DNA reads as TGCGCCAGCAGCCAAGATCGGATGGGGAGATCTAACGCAAATGAAAAACTGTTTTTT.

About this clone itself: The junction differs from germline at one of its ends, possibly a read error. The V gene is TRBV7-2, the J gene TRBJ2-2; 7 bases are shared with TRBD1. Germline CDR1 SGHTA, CDR2 FQGNSA. This CDR3 region has 15 residues. CDR3 nucleotides: TGTGCCAGCACCTTAGGGGACAGGAACACCGGGGAGCTGTTTTTT. This sequence encodes CASTLGDRNTGELFF.

The chain links TRBV5-4 to TRBJ1-3; possibly TRBD1 for D (5 bases). V gave up 5 bases and J gave up 0 bases, with 12 bases separating them. The CDR3 has 15 amino acids. Germline CDR1 SGHNT, CDR2 YYREEE (reference sequence). CDR3 sequence reads: CASSRDLSSGNTIYF. In nucleotides, the CDR3 is TGTGCCAGCAGTCGGGACCTCTCCTCTGGAAACACCATATATTTT.

The chain employs TRBV6-5 and TRBJ1-1; D ambiguous. Germline values: CDR1 MNHEY, CDR2 SVGAGI. The CDR3 length is 16 residues. Trimming removed 0 bases at V and 1 base at J, with 12 bases between. DNA of the CDR3: TGTGCCAGCAGTTACTCGTCGGCAGGATGGAACACTGAAGCTTTCTTT. Translation gives CASSYSSAGWNTEAFF.

The chain has TRBV6-5 and TRBJ1-4; 7 bases align to TRBD1. The germline V gene has CDR1 MNHEY and CDR2 SVGAGI. The CDR3 is 13 residues long. Germline trimming cut 0 bases from V and 10 bases from J; bases unmatched to any gene: 2. Written as DNA, the CDR3 is TGTGCCAGCAGTTACTCTTCAGGGGGAAAACTGTTTTTT. Translating gives CASSYSSGGKLFF.

CDR3 coding DNA: TGCGCCAGCACCTCGGGGGGGACCCCCCAAGAGACCCAGTACTTC. Translating it yields CASTSGGTPQETQYF. The chain uses TRBV5-1 and TRBJ2-5; 8 nucleotides line up with TRBD2. Germline values: CDR1 SGHRS, CDR2 YFSETQ. The CDR3 is made up of 15 amino acids. With 6 bases clipped from V and 1 base from J, the junction kept 8 bases outside the gene matches.

The V and J genes are TRBV14 and TRBJ2-7; tentative D call: TRBD1 (6 bases). Trimming pared 8 bases from V and 6 bases from J, leaving 17 bases between. CDR1 is SGHDN and CDR2 is FVKESK in the germline V gene. The CDR3 spans 13 residues. The CDR3 bases are TGTGCCAGCGCCTCAGGGGTCGGGATCGAGCAGTACTTC. Translating it yields CASASGVGIEQYF.

This clone was seen just once. This chain links TRBV27 with TRBJ1-2, with D unclear. CDR3 length equals 15 residues. Trimming left V 5 bases short and J 6 bases short, with 19 bases between. Germline CDR1 is MNHEY and CDR2 is SMNVEV (reference sequence). The CDR3 region is CASSPRPDGAHGYTF. The CDR3 bases are TGTGCCAGCAGTCCGAGACCCGACGGCGCCCATGGCTACACCTTC.

The chain combines TRBV7-9 with TRBJ2-7; D is perhaps TRBD2 (6 bases). From germline, CDR1 is SEHNR and CDR2 FQNEAQ (reference sequence). V lost 3 bases to trimming and J lost 2 bases, with 17 bases between them. The CDR3 extends over 16 amino acids. The CDR3 sequence: CASSLPGLPPTYEQYF. CDR3 DNA: TGTGCCAGCAGCTTGCCGGGACTCCCTCCCACCTACGAGCAGTACTTC.

J is TRBJ2-7 and V is TRBV7-9; D ambiguous. V gave up 5 bases and J gave up 6 bases, with 17 bases separating them. CDR1 is SEHNR, CDR2 FQNEAQ, per germline (reference sequence). CDR3 length: 14 residues. CDR3 nucleotide sequence: TGTGCCAGCAGCCTAAATACCAAACCGTTCGAGCAGTACTTC. It codes for CASSLNTKPFEQYF. Full variable domain (rest looked up from reference TRBV7-9 and TRBJ2-7): DTGVSQNPRHKITKRGQNVTFRCDPISEHNRLYWYRQTLGQGPEFLTYFQNEAQLEKSRLLSDRFSAERPKGSFSTLEIQRTEQGDSAMYLCASSLNTKPFEQYFGPGTRLTVT.

J is TRBJ2-2 and V is TRBV15; the D gene is possibly TRBD2 (5 bases). The CDR3 is 16 amino acids. Germline CDR1 is LNHNV and CDR2 is YYDKDF (reference sequence). The V end was cut by 0 bases, the J end by 4 bases, with 12 bases between. CDR3 protein: CATSREGSGTTGELFF. CDR3 sequence (DNA): TGTGCCACCAGCAGAGAGGGATCGGGAACCACCGGGGAGCTGTTTTTT.

CDR3 in DNA: TGTGCCAGCAGCTTAAAGGGGGCACCCCAGCATTTT. Translating it yields CASSLKGAPQHF. The chain uses TRBV13 and TRBJ1-5; TRBD1 agrees at 7 bases. The trim removed 2 bases at V and 10 bases at J, leaving 2 bases unmatched. CDR1 is PRHDT, CDR2 FYEKMQ, per germline (reference sequence). The CDR3 spans 12 residues. Filled out from reference TRBV13 and TRBJ1-5, the complete variable domain reads AAGVIQSPRHLIKEKRETATLKCYPIPRHDTVYWYQQGPGQDPQFLISFYEKMQSDKGSIPDRFSAQQFSDYHSELNMSSLELGDSALYFCASSLKGAPQHFGDGTRLSIL.

This clone is a singleton in its sample. The chain has TRBV15 and TRBJ1-4; the D gene is possibly TRBD1 (5 bases). Germline CDR1 is LNHNV and CDR2 is YYDKDF (reference sequence). CDR3 length equals 15 residues. The ends were cut back, 0 bases at V and 4 bases at J, with 9 bases in the middle. The CDR3 sequence is CATSRDSGFNEKLFF. CDR3 DNA sequence: TGTGCCACCAGCAGAGATTCAGGGTTTAATGAAAAACTGTTTTTT.

This clone showed up just a few times. The V and J genes are TRBV18 and TRBJ1-3, with 7 positions matching TRBD1. The CDR3 extends over 16 amino acids. With V trimmed by 3 bases and J by 3 bases, 8 bases remained unmatched. Per germline, CDR1 KGHSH and CDR2 LQKENI. The CDR3 reads CASSPASTGNGNTIYF. In nucleotides, the CDR3 is TGTGCCAGCTCACCTGCGTCGACAGGGAATGGAAACACCATATATTTT. The full variable domain, its missing parts supplied by reference TRBV18 and TRBJ1-3, is NAGVMQNPRHLVRRRGQEARLRCSPMKGHSHVYWYRQLPEEGLKFMVYLQKENIIDESGMPKERFSAEFPKEGPSILRIQQVVRGDSAAYFCASSPASTGNGNTIYFGEGSWLTVV.

Sample share makes this clone medium-sized. This chain joins TRBV7-6 and TRBJ2-5; D ambiguous. Trimming took 3 bases from V and 2 from J, leaving 7 bases between them. Germline lookup yields CDR1 SGHVS and CDR2 FNYEAQ. The CDR3 sequence is 13 residues long. CDR3 bases: TGTGCCAGCAGCTTGTGGCGGCAAGAGACCCAGTACTTC. Amino acid sequence: CASSLWRQETQYF.

V is TRBV5-1 and J is TRBJ2-5, with 9 bases lining up with TRBD1. The CDR3 is 16 amino acids. The ends lost 1 base at V and 5 bases at J; junction bases unmatched: 9. In germline, CDR1 is SGHRS, CDR2 YFSETQ. Written as DNA, the CDR3 is TGCGCCAGCAGCTTGTCGGGACAGGGCTTGGAGGAGACCCAGTACTTC. It is translated as CASSLSGQGLEETQYF.

About this clone: An end of the junction differs from the germline gene, which may be a read error. The chain uses TRBV7-7 and TRBJ1-2, with TRBD1 matching 10 bases. The CDR3 spans 13 residues. Germline assignment: CDR1 SSHAT and CDR2 FNYEAQ (reference sequence). The CDR3 loop reads CASSPDRGQSYTF. As DNA, the CDR3 is TGTGCTAGCAGCCCAGACAGGGGGCAGAGCTACACCTTC.

The V gene is TRBV7-8, the J gene TRBJ2-7; 13 bases map to TRBD2. Looked up from germline, CDR1 is SGHVS and CDR2 is FQNEAQ. Trimming at V came to 5 bases and at J to 8 bases, leaving 6 bases not matched to a gene. The CDR3 has 14 amino acids. CDR3 nucleotides: TGTGCCAGCAGCGAGGGACTAGCGGGATGGCAGCAGTACTTC. Protein product: CASSEGLAGWQQYF.

This clone was counted a few times. The V call is TRBV11-1, the J call TRBJ2-5; perhaps D is TRBD1 or TRBD2 (5 bases each). The CDR3 extends over 13 amino acids. V lost 5 bases, J lost 5 bases, and 12 bases lay in between. Germline V lookup: CDR1 SGHAT, CDR2 FQDESV (reference sequence). The CDR3 DNA reads TGTGCCAGCAGCCCCATGGGGGAGGAGACCCAGTACTTC. This encodes CASSPMGEETQYF.

V and J are TRBV5-6 and TRBJ2-6; D is unresolved. The V gene's germline CDR1 is SGHDT and CDR2 YYEEEE. Deletions cut 0 bases from V and 0 bases from J, with 4 bases between. This CDR3 spans 15 amino acids. This CDR3 is CASSLAVSGANVLTF. In DNA form, the CDR3 reads TGTGCCAGCAGCTTGGCAGTCTCTGGGGCCAACGTCCTGACTTTC.

This chain joins TRBV9 and TRBJ1-4; unclear D gene. The CDR3 runs to 12 residues. Trimming removed 3 bases at V and 4 bases at J, with 4 bases between. Germline lookup yields CDR1 SGDLS and CDR2 YYNGEE. CDR3 in amino acids: CASSANNEKLFF. The CDR3 DNA reads as TGTGCCAGCAGCGCGAATAATGAAAAACTGTTTTTT. Drawing the rest from reference TRBV9 and TRBJ1-4, the complete variable domain is DSGVTQTPKHLITATGQRVTLRCSPRSGDLSVYWYQQSLDQGLQFLIQYYNGEERAKGNILERFSAQQFPDLHSELNLSSLELGDSALYFCASSANNEKLFFGSGTQLSVL.

The chain employs TRBV7-3 and TRBJ1-1; no clear D gene. This CDR3 has 14 amino acids. Between the trimmed V and J ends, which lost 5 bases and 0 bases, there was a span of 10 bases. The germline gives CDR1 SGHTA, CDR2 FQGTGA. CDR3 sequence: CASSLSGLNTEAFF. The CDR3, as DNA: TGTGCCAGCAGCCTCTCAGGTCTGAACACTGAAGCTTTCTTT.

This chain connects TRBV28 to TRBJ1-1; no clear D. Germline CDR1 MDHEN, CDR2 SYDVKM. Between the trimmed V and J ends, which lost 2 bases and 1 base, there was a span of 2 bases. This CDR3 contains 12 residues. The CDR3 nucleotides read TGTGCCAGCAGTTTACCGAACACTGAAGCTTTCTTT. Translation: CASSLPNTEAFF.

V and J are TRBV7-9 and TRBJ2-6, with D tentatively TRBD1 (5 bases). The germline V gene has CDR1 SEHNR and CDR2 FQNEAQ (reference sequence). Trimming left V 1 base short and J 0 bases short, with 13 bases between. This CDR3 contains 18 residues. The CDR3 DNA is TGTGCCAGCAGCTTAGGGGGCGGCGGAGTCTCTGGGGCCAACGTCCTGACTTTC. Amino acids: CASSLGGGGVSGANVLTF. Together with reference TRBV7-9 and TRBJ2-6, the CDR3 gives the full variable domain: DTGVSQNPRHKITKRGQNVTFRCDPISEHNRLYWYRQTLGQGPEFLTYFQNEAQLEKSRLLSDRFSAERPKGSFSTLEIQRTEQGDSAMYLCASSLGGGGVSGANVLTFGAGSRLTVL.

The rearrangement uses TRBV10-3 and TRBJ2-1; D gene uncertain. Trimming took 4 bases from V and 7 from J, leaving 8 bases between them. CDR1 and CDR2 (germline): ENHRY, SYGVKD. This CDR3 is 12 amino acids long. The CDR3, as DNA: TGTGCCATCAGTGGAGGAAGGAATGAGCAGTTCTTC. Protein: CAISGGRNEQFF.

The J gene is TRBJ2-7, the V gene TRBV30; D remains unclear. V lost 3 bases and J lost 5, with 11 bases in between. The CDR3 has 12 residues. Per the germline V gene, CDR1 is GTSNPN and CDR2 is SVGIG (reference sequence). The CDR3 sequence: CAWRPTWDEQYF. The DNA for the CDR3 is TGTGCCTGGAGACCAACTTGGGACGAGCAGTACTTC.

In its sample, this clone was seen a few times. No DNA is shown, since the ends of the CDR3 on it are uncertain; the CDR3 is the one TCRdb lists. The V gene is TRBV19, the J gene TRBJ1-2. The germline CDR1 and CDR2 sequences are LNHDA and SQIVND (reference sequence). Inclusive of both ends, the CDR3 amounts to 11 amino acids. Here the CDR3 reads CASTSGDGYTF.

This sequence joins TRBV10-3 and TRBJ1-2; D perhaps matches TRBD1 (6 bases). Germline-derived CDR1 and CDR2 are ENHRY and SYGVKD. This CDR3 spans 15 amino acids. Trimming removed 3 bases at V and 8 bases at J, with 19 bases between. This CDR3 is CAISDWDTSLGGYTF. As DNA, the CDR3 is TGTGCCATCAGTGATTGGGACACCTCCCTCGGAGGCTACACCTTC.

There are a few counts of this clone. The chain couples TRBV7-2 to TRBJ1-1; maybe TRBD1 (5 bases). The germline CDR1 and CDR2 sequences are SGHTA and FQGNSA. This CDR3 is 16 amino acids long. The germline V and J ends were trimmed by 5 bases and 3 bases, with 19 bases remaining between them. CDR3 sequence reads: CASSNPPLGGDTEAFF. In nucleotides, the CDR3 is TGTGCCAGCAGCAACCCTCCACTGGGGGGGGACACTGAAGCTTTCTTT.

The chain combines TRBV4-3 with TRBJ1-1; D unclear. The V end was cut by 3 bases, the J end by 0 bases, with 14 bases between. Germline CDR1 LGHNA, CDR2 YSLEER. The CDR3 is 16 amino acids. The CDR3 coding sequence is TGCGCCAGCAGCCAGGAGACCGGACGGATGAACACTGAAGCTTTCTTT. Protein: CASSQETGRMNTEAFF.

This sequence joins TRBV6-5 and TRBJ1-2; maybe TRBD1 (5 bases). The germline gives CDR1 MNHEY, CDR2 SVGAGI. Trimming cost V 8 bases and J 8 bases, with 15 bases left between them. The CDR3 extends over 12 amino acids. The CDR3 nucleotides read TGTGCCAGCTCCCGGGACTGGCGGGGCTACACCTTC. This gives the protein CASSRDWRGYTF.

This chain connects TRBV6-5 to TRBJ2-2; tentative D call: TRBD1 (6 bases). The CDR3 spans 15 residues. With 4 bases removed from V and 1 base from J, the gap between germline ends came to 10 bases. The V gene's germline CDR1 is MNHEY and CDR2 SVGAGI. The CDR3 loop reads CASSSGTLNTGELFF. The CDR3 DNA reads TGTGCCAGCAGTTCCGGGACATTGAACACCGGGGAGCTGTTTTTT.